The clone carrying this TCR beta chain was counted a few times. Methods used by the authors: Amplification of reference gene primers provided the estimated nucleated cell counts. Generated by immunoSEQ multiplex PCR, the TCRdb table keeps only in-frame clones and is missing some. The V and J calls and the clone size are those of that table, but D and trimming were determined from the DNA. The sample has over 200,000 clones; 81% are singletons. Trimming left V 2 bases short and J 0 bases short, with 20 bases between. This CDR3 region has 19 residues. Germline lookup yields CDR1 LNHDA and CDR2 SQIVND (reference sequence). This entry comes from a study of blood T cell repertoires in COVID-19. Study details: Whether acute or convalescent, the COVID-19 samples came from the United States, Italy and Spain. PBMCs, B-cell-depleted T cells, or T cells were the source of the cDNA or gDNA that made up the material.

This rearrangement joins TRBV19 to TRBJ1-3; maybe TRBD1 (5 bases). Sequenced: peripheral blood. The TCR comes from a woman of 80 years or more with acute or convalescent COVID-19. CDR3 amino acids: CASSINQGLRFSSGNTIYF. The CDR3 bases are TGTGCCAGTAGTATAAACCAGGGCCTACGCTTTTCCTCTGGAAACACCATATATTTT.